The sample holds many counts of the clone carrying this TCR beta chain. The time point: newly diagnosed GD, antithyroid drugs for less than 3 months. RNA isolated from PBMCs was used to make the TCR library. Arm-PCR with iRepertoire HTBI primers amplified the CDR3 regions for these TCR beta libraries. TCRdb called the multiplex PCR reads again in MiXCR, with one record for every CDR3 protein. The sample carries about 400,000 distinct CDR3 sequences, approximately 15% recorded once. The CDR3 loop spans 22 amino acids. The V segment lost 5 bases and the J segment 7 bases; nucleotides outside the gene matches: 28. The germline gives CDR1 SGHTA, CDR2 FQGNSA. This sample was taken from a study of regulatory T cells in long-lasting Graves disease. In addition, the sample was reused for a study of T cells in Graves' hyperthyroidism and ophthalmopathy.

The chain couples TRBV7-2 to TRBJ1-4, with TRBD1 matching over 10 bases. Sample: peripheral blood mononuclear cells (PBMCs), taken at new diagnosis, from a patient treated with antithyroid drugs. The receptor's source is a middle-aged woman with Graves disease. CDR3 sequence (DNA): TGTGCCAGCAGCCCATCCGATGACGGACAGGGGGTTGATTACCTTACGTTTGAAAAACTGTTTTTT. Translating it yields CASSPSDDGQGVDYLTFEKLFF.